This TCR beta chain came from a study of cytomegalovirus exposure and HLA in healthy donors. Findings of the study overall: The productive fraction for most TCR beta V segments was about 87% or about 30% in an earlier analysis. V- and J-gene trimming in TCR beta was tied to a missense DCLRE1C variant by an analysis performed later. The classifier reportedly diagnosed cytomegalovirus status with high specificity and sensitivity.

Use of 60 Vbeta and 13 Jbeta primers characterized the PCR. In the original analysis: In a later analysis, about 12 million of about 80 million unique beta chains occurred in at least two donors. The assay was immunoSEQ multiplex PCR, and TCRdb's table has in-frame clones only and misses some. That table is the source of V, J and clone size, and D and trimming were worked out from the DNA. The sample carries 200,000 to 250,000 clones, about 84% recorded once. A word on this clone: The target antigen is unknown.

CDR3 length: 13 amino acids. Trimming shortened V by 0 bases and J by 9 bases, and 11 bases separated the two germline ends. Germline CDR1 and CDR2: SGDLS and YYNGEE. The sequenced material came from PBMCs. The sequence was obtained from a human donor in good health. The chain recombines TRBV9 with TRBJ2-3; D unresolved. CDR3 DNA sequence: TGTGCCAGCAGCGTAGGTGAACTTCACACGCAGTATTTT. It is translated as CASSVGELHTQYF.